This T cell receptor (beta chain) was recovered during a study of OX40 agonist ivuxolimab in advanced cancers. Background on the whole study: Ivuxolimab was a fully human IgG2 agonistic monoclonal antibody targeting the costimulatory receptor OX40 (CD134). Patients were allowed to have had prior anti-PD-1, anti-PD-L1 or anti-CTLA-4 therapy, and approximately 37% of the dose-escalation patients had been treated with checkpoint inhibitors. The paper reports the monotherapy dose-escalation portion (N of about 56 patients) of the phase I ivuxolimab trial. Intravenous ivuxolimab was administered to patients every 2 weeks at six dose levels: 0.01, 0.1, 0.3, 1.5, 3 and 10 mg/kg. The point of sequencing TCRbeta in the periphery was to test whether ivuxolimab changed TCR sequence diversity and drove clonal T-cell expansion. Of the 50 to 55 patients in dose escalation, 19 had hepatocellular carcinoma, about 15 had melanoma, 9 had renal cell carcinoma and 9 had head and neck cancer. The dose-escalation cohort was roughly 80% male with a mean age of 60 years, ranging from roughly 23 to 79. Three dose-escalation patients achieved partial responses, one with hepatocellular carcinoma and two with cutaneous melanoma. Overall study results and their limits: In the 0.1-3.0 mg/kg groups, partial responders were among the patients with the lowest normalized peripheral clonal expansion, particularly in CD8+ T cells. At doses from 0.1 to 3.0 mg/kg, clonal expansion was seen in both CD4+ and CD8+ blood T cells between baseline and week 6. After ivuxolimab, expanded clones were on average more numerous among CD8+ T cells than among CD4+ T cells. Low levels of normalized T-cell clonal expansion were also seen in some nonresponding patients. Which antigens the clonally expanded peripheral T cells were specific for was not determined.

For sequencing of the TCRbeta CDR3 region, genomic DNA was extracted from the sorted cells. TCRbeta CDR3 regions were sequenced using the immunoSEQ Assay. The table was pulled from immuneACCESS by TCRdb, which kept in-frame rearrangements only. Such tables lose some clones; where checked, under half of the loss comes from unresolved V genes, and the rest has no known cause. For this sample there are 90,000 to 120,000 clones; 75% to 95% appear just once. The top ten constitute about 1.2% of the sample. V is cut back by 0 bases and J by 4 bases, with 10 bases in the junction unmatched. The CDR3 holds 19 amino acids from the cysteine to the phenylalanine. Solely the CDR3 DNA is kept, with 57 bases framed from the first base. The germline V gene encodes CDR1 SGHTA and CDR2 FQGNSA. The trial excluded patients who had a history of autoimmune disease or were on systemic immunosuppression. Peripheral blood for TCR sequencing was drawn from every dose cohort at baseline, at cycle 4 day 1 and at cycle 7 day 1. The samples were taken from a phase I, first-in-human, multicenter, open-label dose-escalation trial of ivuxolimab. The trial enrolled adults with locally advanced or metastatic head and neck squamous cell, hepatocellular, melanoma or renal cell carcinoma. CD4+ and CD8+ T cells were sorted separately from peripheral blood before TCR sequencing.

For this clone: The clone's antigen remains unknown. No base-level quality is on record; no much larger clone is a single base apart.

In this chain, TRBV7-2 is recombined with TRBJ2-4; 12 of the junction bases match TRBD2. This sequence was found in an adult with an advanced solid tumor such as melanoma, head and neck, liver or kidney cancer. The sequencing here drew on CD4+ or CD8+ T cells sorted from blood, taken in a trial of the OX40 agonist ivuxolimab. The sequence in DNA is TGTGCCAGCAGCTTAGCTTCTAGCGGGAGGGCCGAGACAAAAAACATTCAGTACTTC. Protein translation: CASSLASSGRAETKNIQYF.